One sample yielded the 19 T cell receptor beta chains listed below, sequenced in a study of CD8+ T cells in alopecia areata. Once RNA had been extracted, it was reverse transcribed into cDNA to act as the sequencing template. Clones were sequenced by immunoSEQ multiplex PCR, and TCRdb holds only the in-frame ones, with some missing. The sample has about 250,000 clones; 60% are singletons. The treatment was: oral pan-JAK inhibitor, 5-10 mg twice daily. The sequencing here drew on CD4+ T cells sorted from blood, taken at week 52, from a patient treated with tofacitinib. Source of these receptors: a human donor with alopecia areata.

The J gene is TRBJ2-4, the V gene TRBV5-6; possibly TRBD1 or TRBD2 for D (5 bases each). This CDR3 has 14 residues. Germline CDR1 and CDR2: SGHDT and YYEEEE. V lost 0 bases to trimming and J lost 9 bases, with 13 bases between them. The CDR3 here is CASSLGGDGTIQYF. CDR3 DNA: TGTGCCAGCAGCTTGGGAGGGGATGGCACCATTCAGTACTTC.

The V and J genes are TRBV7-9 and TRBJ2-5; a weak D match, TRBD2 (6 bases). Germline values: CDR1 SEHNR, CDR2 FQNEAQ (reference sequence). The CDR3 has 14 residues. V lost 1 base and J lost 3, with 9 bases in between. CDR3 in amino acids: CASSLVRLEETQYF. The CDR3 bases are TGTGCCAGCAGCTTAGTCCGACTAGAAGAGACCCAGTACTTC.

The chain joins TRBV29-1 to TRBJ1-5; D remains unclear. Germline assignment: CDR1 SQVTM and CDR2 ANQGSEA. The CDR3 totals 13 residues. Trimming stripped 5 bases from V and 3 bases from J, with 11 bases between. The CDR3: CSVLEQHNQPQHF. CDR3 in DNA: TGCAGCGTTCTGGAGCAGCACAATCAGCCCCAGCATTTT.

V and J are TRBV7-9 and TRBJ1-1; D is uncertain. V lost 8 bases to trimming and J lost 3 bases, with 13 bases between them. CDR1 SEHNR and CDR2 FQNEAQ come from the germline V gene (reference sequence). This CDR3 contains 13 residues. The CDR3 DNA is TGTGCCAGCCGGATTGGAGATTACACTGAAGCTTTCTTT. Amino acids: CASRIGDYTEAFF.

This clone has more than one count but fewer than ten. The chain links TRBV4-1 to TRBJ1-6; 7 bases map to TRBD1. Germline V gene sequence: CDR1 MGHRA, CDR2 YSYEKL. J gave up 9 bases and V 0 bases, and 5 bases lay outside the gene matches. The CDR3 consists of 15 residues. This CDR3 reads CASSQERAGGSPLHF. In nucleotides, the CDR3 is TGCGCCAGCAGCCAAGAGAGGGCAGGGGGTTCACCCCTCCACTTT.

The CDR3 DNA sequence: TGTGCCAGTCAGTACCAGGGGGCCTACGAGCAGTACTTC. The encoded protein is CASQYQGAYEQYF. V and J are TRBV6-1 and TRBJ2-7; 7 bases fit TRBD1. CDR1 is MNHNS and CDR2 is SASEGT in the germline V gene. V lost 9 bases, J lost 2 bases, and 7 bases stayed unmatched. The length of the CDR3 is 13 residues.

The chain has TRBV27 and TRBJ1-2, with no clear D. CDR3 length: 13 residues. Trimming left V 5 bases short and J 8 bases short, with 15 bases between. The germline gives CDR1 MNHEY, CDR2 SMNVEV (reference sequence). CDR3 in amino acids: CASSPRSPQGYTF. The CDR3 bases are TGTGCCAGCAGTCCGAGGTCCCCTCAGGGCTACACCTTC.

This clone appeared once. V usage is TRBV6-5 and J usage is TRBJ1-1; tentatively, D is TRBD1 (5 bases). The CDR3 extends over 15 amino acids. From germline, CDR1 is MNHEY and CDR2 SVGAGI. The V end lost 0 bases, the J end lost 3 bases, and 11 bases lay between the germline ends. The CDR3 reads CASSYSWGQDTEAFF. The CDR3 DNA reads TGTGCCAGCAGTTACTCTTGGGGCCAGGACACTGAAGCTTTCTTT.

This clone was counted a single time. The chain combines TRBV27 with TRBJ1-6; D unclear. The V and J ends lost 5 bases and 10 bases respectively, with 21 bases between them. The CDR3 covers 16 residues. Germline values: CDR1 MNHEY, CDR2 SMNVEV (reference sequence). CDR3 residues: CASSRNSTPRRSPLHF. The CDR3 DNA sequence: TGTGCCAGCAGTCGAAACTCAACCCCTAGGAGGTCACCCCTCCACTTT.

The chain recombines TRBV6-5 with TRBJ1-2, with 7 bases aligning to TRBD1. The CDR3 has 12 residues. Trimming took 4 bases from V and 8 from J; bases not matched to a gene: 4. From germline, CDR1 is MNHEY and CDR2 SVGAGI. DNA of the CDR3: TGTGCCAGCAGTTCCGGGACAGAAGGCTACACCTTC. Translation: CASSSGTEGYTF.

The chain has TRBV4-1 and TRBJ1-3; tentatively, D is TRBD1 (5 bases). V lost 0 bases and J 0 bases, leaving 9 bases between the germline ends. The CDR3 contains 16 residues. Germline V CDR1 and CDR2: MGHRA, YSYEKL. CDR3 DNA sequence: TGCGCCAGCAGCCAAGAATGGGACCGCTCTGGAAACACCATATATTTT. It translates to CASSQEWDRSGNTIYF.

CDR3 coding DNA: TGTGCCTGGAGTGTAGAGAAGCTCGGCTACACCTTC. It encodes CAWSVEKLGYTF. This sequence joins TRBV30 and TRBJ1-2; no reliable D call. This CDR3 region has 12 residues. V lost 0 bases to trimming and J lost 8 bases, with 10 bases between them. Looked up from germline, CDR1 is GTSNPN and CDR2 is SVGIG (reference sequence).

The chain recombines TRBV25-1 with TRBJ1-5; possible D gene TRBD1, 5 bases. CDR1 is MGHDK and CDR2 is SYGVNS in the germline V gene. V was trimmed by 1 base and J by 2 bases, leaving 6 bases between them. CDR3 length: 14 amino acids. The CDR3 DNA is TGTGCCAGCAGTGAATCCAGGGGCAATCAGCCCCAGCATTTT. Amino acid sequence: CASSESRGNQPQHF.

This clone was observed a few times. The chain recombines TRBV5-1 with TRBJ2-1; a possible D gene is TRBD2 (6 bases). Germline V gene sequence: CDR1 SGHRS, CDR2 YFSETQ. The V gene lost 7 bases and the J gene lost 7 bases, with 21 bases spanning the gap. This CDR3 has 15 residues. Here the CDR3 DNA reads TGCGCCAGCCGACCGGAGGGGTCCCTACGAAATGAGCAGTTCTTC. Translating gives CASRPEGSLRNEQFF.

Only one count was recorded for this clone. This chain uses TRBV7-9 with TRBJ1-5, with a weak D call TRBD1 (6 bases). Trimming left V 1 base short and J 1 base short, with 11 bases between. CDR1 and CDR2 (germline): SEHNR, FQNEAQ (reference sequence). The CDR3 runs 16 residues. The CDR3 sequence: CASSLGTVNSNQPQHF. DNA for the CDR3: TGTGCCAGCAGCTTAGGGACAGTGAACAGCAATCAGCCCCAGCATTTT.

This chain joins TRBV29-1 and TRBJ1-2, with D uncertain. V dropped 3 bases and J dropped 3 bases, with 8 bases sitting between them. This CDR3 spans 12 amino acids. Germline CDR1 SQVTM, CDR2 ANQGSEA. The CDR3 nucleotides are TGCAGCGTTGACTACAGCTACTATGGCTACACCTTC. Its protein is CSVDYSYYGYTF.

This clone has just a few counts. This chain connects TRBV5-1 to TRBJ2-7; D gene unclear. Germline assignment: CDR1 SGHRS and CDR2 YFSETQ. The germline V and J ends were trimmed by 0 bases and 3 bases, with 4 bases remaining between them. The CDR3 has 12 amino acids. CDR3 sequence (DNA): TGCGCCAGCAGCTTGGGTTTCTACGAGCAGTACTTC. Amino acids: CASSLGFYEQYF.

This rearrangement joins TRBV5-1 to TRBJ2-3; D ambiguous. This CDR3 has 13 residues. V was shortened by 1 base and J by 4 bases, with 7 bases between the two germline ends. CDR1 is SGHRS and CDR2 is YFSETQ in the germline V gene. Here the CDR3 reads CASSLIAADTQYF. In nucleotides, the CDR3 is TGCGCCAGCAGCTTGATAGCCGCAGATACGCAGTATTTT. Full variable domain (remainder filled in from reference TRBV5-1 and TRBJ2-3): KAGVTQTPRYLIKTRGQQVTLSCSPISGHRSVSWYQQTPGQGLQFLFEYFSETQRNKGNFPGRFSGRQFSNSRSEMNVSTLELGDSALYLCASSLIAADTQYFGPGTRLTVL.

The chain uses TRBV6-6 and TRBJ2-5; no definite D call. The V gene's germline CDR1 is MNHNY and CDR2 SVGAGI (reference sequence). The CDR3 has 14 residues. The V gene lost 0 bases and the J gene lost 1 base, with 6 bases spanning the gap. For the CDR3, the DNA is TGTGCCAGCAGTTACTCGGGTTCCCAAGAGACCCAGTACTTC. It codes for CASSYSGSQETQYF.